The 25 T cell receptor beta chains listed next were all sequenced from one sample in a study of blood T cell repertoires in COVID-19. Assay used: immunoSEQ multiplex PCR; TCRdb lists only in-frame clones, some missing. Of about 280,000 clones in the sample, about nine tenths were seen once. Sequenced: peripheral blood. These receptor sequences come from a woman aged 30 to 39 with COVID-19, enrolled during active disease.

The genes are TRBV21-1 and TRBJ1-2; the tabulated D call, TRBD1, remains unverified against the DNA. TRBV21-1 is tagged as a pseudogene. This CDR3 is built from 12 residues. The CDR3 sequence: CASMTGLYGYTF. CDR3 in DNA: TGTGCCAGCATGACAGGGCTCTATGGCTACACCTTC.

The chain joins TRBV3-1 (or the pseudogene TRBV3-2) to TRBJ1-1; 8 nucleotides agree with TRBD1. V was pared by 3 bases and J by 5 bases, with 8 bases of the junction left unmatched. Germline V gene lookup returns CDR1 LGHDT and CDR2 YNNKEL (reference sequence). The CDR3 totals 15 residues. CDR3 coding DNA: TGTGCCAGCAGCCACGGGGGCAGGGGGCTAACTGAAGCTTTCTTT. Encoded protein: CASSHGGRGLTEAFF.

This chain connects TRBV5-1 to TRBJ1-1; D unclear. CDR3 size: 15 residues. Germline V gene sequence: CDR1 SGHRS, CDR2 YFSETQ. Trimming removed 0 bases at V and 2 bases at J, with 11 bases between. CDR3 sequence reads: CASSLAAHLNTEAFF. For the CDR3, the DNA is TGCGCCAGCAGCTTGGCCGCGCACCTTAACACTGAAGCTTTCTTT.

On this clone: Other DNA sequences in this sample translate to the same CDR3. This CDR3 reads CASSRTGNEKLFF. Written as DNA, the CDR3 is TGTGCCAGCAGCAGGACAGGGAACGAAAAACTGTTTTTT. The V and J genes are TRBV6-5 and TRBJ1-4, with TRBD1 identical over 8 bases. J gave up 8 bases and V 6 bases, and 5 bases lay outside the gene matches. CDR1 MNHEY and CDR2 SVGAGI come from the germline V gene. The length of the CDR3 is 13 residues.

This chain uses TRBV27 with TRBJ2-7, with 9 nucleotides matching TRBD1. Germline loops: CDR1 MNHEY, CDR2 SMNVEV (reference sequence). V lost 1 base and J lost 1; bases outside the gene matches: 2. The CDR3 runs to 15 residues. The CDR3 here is CASSLWGTGSYEQYF. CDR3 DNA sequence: TGTGCCAGCAGTTTATGGGGGACAGGGTCCTACGAGCAGTACTTC.

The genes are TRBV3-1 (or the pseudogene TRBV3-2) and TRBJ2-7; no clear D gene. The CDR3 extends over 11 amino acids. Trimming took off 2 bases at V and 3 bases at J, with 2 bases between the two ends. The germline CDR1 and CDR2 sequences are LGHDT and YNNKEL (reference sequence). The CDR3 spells CASSQHYEQYF. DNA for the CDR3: TGTGCCAGCAGCCAACACTACGAGCAGTACTTC.

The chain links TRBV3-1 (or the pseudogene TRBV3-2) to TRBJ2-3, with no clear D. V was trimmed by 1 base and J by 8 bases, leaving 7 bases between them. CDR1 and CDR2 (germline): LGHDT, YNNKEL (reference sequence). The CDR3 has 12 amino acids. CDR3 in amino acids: CASSQGLGTQYF. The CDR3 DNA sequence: TGTGCCAGCAGCCAAGGTCTCGGTACGCAGTATTTT.

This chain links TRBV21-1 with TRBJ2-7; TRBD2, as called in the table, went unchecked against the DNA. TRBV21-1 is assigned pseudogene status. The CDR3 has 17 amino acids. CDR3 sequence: CASSASDSGGAGYEQYF. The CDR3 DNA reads TGTGCCAGCAGCGCCTCCGATAGCGGGGGGGCCGGCTACGAGCAGTACTTC.

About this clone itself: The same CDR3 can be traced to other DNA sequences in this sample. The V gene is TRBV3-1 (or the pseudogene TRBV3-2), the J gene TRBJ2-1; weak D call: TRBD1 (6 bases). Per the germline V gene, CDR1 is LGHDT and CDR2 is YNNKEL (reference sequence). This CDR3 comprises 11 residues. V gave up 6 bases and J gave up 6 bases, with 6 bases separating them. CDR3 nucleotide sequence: TGTGCCAGCAGGGGGGCCAATGAGCAGTTCTTC. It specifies CASRGANEQFF.

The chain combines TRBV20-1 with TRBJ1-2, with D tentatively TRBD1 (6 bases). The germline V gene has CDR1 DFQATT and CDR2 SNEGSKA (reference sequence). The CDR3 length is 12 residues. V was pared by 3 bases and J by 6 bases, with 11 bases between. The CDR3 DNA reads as TGCAGTGCTAGTCGGGGGGCCGATGGCTACACCTTC. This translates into CSASRGADGYTF.

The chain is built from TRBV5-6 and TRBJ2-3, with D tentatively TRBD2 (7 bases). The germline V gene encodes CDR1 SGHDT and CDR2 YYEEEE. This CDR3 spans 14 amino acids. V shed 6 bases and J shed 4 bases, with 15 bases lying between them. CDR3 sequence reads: CASNMGGLSDTQYF. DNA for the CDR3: TGTGCCAGCAACATGGGGGGGCTATCAGATACGCAGTATTTT.

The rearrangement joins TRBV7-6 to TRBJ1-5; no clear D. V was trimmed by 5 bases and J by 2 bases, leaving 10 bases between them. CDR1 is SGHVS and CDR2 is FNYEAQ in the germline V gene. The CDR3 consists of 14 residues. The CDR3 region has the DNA TGTGCCAGCAGCCAATTACAAGGCAATCAGCCCCAGCATTTT. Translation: CASSQLQGNQPQHF.

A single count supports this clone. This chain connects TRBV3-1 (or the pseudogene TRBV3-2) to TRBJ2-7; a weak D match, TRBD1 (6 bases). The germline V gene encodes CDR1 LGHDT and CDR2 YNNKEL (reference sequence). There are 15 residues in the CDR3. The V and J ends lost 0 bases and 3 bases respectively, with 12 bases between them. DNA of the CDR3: TGTGCCAGCAGCCAAGATGGGGGCGAGTTCTACGAGCAGTACTTC. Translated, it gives CASSQDGGEFYEQYF.

The CDR3 protein is CASSQQRTDRFQYF. CDR3 DNA: TGTGCCAGCAGCCAGCAACGGACAGACCGATTCCAGTACTTC. The chain uses TRBV5-4 and TRBJ2-5; the D gene is possibly TRBD1 (6 bases). In germline, CDR1 is SGHNT, CDR2 YYREEE (reference sequence). V lost 4 bases and J 10 bases, leaving 20 bases between the germline ends. The CDR3 length is 14 residues.

The CDR3 DNA reads TGTGCCAGCAGTGACCAGACACAGCCCCAGCATTTT. Translation gives CASSDQTQPQHF. The V gene is TRBV6-1, the J gene TRBJ1-5; D gene ambiguous. V lost 3 bases and J 7 bases, leaving 7 bases between the germline ends. Germline values: CDR1 MNHNS, CDR2 SASEGT. The CDR3 spans 12 residues.

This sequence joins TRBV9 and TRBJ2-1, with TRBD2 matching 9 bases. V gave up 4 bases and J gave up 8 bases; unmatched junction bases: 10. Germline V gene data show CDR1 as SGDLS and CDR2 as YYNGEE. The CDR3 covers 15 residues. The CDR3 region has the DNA TGTGCCAGCAGCCCGGGGACTAGCCCCTTAGATGAGCAGTTCTTC. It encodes CASSPGTSPLDEQFF.

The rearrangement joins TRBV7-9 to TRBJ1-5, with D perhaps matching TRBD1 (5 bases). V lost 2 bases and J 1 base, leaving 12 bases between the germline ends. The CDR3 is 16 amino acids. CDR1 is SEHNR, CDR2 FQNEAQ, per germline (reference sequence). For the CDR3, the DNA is TGTGCCAGCAGCTTATACCGTCCAGGGAGCAATCAGCCCCAGCATTTT. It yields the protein CASSLYRPGSNQPQHF.

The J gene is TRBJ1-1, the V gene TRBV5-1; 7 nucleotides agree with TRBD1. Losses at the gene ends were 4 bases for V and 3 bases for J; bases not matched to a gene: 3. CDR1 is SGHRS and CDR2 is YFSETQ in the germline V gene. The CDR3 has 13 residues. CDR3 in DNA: TGCGCCAGCAGCGGGGGGACAGACACTGAAGCTTTCTTT. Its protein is CASSGGTDTEAFF. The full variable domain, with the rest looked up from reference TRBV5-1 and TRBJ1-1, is KAGVTQTPRYLIKTRGQQVTLSCSPISGHRSVSWYQQTPGQGLQFLFEYFSETQRNKGNFPGRFSGRQFSNSRSEMNVSTLELGDSALYLCASSGGTDTEAFFGQGTRLTVV.

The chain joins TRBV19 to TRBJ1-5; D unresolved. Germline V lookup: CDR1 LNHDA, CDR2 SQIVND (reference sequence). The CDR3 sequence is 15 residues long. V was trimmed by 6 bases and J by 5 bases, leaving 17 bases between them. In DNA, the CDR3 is TGTGCCAGTAGGCGGGCGGCCCTTAGACATCAGCCCCAGCATTTT. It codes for CASRRAALRHQPQHF.

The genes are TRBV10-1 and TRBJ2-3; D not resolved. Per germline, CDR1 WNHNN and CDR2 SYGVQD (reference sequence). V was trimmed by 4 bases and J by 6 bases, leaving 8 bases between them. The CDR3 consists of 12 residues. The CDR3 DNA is TGCGCCAGCAGTGCCGCCGGGGATACGCAGTATTTT. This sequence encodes CASSAAGDTQYF.

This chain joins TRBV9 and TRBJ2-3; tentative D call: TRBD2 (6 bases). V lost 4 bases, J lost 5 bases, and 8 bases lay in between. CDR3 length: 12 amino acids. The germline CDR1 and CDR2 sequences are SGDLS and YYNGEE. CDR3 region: CASSRRVDTQYF. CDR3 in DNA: TGTGCCAGCAGCCGGAGGGTAGATACGCAGTATTTT.

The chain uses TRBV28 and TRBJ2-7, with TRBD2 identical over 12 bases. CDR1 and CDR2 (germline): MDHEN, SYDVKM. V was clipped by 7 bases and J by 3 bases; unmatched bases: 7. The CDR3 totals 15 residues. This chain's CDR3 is CASIASGGAFYEQYF. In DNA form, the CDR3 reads TGTGCCAGCATTGCTAGCGGGGGGGCTTTCTACGAGCAGTACTTC.

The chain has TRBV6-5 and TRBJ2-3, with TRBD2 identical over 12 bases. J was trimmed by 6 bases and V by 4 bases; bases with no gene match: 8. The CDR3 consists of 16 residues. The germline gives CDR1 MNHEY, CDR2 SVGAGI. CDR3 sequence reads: CASSFGLAGGRDTQYF. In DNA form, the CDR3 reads TGTGCCAGCAGTTTCGGGCTAGCGGGGGGGCGGGATACGCAGTATTTT.

The DNA of the CDR3 is TGTGCCAGCAGGACAGGGCGAAATGAGCAGTTCTTC. It translates to CASRTGRNEQFF. The chain carries TRBV5-4 and TRBJ2-1; the match to TRBD1 covers 7 bases. There are 12 residues in the CDR3. The ends lost 5 bases at V and 7 bases at J; junction bases unmatched: 3. Germline V gives CDR1 SGHNT, CDR2 YYREEE (reference sequence). Supplemented by reference TRBV5-4 and TRBJ2-1, the full variable domain reads ETGVTQSPTHLIKTRGQQVTLRCSSQSGHNTVSWYQQALGQGPQFIFQYYREEENGRGNFPPRFSGLQFPNYSSELNVNALELDDSALYLCASRTGRNEQFFGPGTRLTVL.

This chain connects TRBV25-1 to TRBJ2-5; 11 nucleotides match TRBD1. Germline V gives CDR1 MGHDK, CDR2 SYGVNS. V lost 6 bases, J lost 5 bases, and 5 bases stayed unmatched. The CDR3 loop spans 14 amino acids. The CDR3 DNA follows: TGTGCCAGCAGAGGGACAGGGGGTTTGGAGACCCAGTACTTC. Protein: CASRGTGGLETQYF.